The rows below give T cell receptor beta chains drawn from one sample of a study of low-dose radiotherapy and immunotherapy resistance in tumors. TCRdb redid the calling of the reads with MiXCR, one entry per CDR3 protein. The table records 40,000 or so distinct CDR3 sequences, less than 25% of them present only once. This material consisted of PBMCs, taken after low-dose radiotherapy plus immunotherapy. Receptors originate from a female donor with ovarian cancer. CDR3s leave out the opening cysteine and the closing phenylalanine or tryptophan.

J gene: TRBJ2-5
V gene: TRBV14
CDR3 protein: ASSPGLAGRVPQETQY

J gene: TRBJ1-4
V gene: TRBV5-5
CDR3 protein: ASSSRGEKLF

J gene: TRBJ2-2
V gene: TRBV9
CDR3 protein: ASSPQTNTGELF

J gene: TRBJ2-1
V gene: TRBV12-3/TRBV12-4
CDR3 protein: ASSQDRVLVNEQF

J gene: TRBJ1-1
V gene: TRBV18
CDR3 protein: ASSPQATLNTEAF

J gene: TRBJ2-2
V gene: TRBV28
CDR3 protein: ASSPGGNTGELF

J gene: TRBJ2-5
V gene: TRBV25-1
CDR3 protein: ASSKLRTGGPETQY

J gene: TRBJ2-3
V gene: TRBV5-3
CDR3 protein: ASSLSTSGDRDPNTQY

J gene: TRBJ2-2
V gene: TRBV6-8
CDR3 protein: ASSPKDRNWAGELF

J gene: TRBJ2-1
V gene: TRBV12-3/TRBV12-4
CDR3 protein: ASSFSRQIYNEQF

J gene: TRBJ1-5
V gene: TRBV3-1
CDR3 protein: ASSQVNQPQH

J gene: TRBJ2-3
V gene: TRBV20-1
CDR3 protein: SARPGLARTDTQY

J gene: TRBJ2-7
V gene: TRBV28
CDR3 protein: ASSLEWVGSYEQY

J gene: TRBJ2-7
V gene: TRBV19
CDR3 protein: ANPRAASGGVSSYEQY

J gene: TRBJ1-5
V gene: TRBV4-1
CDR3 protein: ASRPTGSLNQPQH

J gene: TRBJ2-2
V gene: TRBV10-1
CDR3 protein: ASSVSIPGELF